The source of this T cell receptor (beta chain) is a study of blood T cell repertoires in COVID-19. The repertoire was sequenced with immunoSEQ multiplex PCR; TCRdb's copy has only in-frame clones and lacks some. The data contain about 160,000 clones, 70% to 85% of them singletons. From germline, CDR1 is SNHLY and CDR2 FYNNEI. J lost 4 bases, V lost 6 bases, and 3 bases had no gene match. The CDR3 is 14 residues long. The TCR originated in a woman aged 40-49 years with COVID-19, enrolled during active disease. The V call is TRBV2, the J call TRBJ2-2; TRBD1 matches 9 bases. The material sequenced was peripheral blood. This CDR3 is CASRQGAVTGELFF. In DNA form, the CDR3 reads TGTGCCAGCAGACAGGGGGCGGTCACCGGGGAGCTGTTTTTT.